This TCR beta chain was sequenced in a study of CD8 T cells in Susac syndrome. The CDR3 contains 13 residues. The germline V gene encodes CDR1 SQVTM and CDR2 ANQGSEA. V shed 4 bases and J shed 3 bases, with 10 bases lying between them. Random hexamers were used to reverse transcribe an amount of 0.5 to 1 ug RNA. Using its own MiXCR run on the immunoSEQ multiplex PCR reads, TCRdb lists one record per CDR3 protein. The sample records 150,000 to 190,000 distinct CDR3 sequences, around 95% being singletons. Sequenced input: CD8+ T cells from PBMCs. The receptor was derived from a human donor with multiple sclerosis. V is TRBV29-1 and J is TRBJ1-5, with D perhaps TRBD1 (5 bases). The CDR3 DNA reads TGCAGCGTTGCTCCAGGGCTCAATCAGCCCCAGCATTTT. Its translation: CSVAPGLNQPQHF.